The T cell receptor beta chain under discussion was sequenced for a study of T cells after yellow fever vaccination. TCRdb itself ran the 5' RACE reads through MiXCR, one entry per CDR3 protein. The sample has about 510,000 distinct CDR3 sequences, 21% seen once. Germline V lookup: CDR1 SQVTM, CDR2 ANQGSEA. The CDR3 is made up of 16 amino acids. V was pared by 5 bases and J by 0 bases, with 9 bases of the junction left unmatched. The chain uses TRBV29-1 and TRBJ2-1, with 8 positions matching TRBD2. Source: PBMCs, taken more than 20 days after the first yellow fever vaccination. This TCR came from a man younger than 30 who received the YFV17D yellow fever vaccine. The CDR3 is CSVISGAGGSYNEQFF. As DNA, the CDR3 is TGCAGCGTTATTTCGGGGGCGGGGGGCTCCTACAATGAGCAGTTCTTC.